The 24 T cell receptor beta chains given below trace back to one sample, sequenced in a study of Graves' ophthalmopathy and Graves' hyperthyroidism listed by TCRdb under 2018. The sample was run on an Illumina HiSeq 2000. TCR beta CDR3 regions were amplified from RNA transcripts for repertoire sequencing. The first round was an RT-PCR using HTBI primers with the Qiagen OneStep RT-PCR kit, and this first round was followed by a second-round multiplex PCR, then size selection and purification. TCRdb reprocessed the public reads (quality trimming at Q25 with fastp, clone calling with MiXCR) and kept in-frame beta chains. Records with the same CDR3 protein are collapsed into one entry carrying the most frequent genes and DNA. This sample lists hundreds of thousands of distinct CDR3 sequences; around a fifth were detected once. The leading ten clones occupy approximately 3% of the sample. What was sequenced was peripheral blood. The receptors were gathered from a woman between 18 and 30 years old with stable Graves' hyperthyroidism. Donor details come from another sample of the same person, matched by shared clones.

This clonotype was detected ten times or more. This sequence joins TRBV27 and TRBJ2-5, with D unclear. The CDR3 consists of 14 residues. Germline-derived CDR1 and CDR2 are MNHEY and SMNVEV (reference sequence). The V gene lost 4 bases and the J gene lost 1 base, with 10 bases spanning the gap. CDR3 coding DNA: TGTGCCAGCAGTTATACCGGATTCCAAGAGACCCAGTACTTC. Residues: CASSYTGFQETQYF.

The chain uses TRBV7-2 and TRBJ2-7, with D possibly TRBD2 on 5 matching bases. The V end was cut by 2 bases, the J end by 4 bases, with 15 bases between. This CDR3 contains 15 residues. Germline-derived CDR1 and CDR2 are SGHTA and FQGNSA. In nucleotides, the CDR3 is TGTGCCAGCAGCTTACTAGCCTACCTGGGGTACGAGCAGTACTTC. Translation: CASSLLAYLGYEQYF.

A few counts support this clonotype. The gene calls are TRBV5-1 and TRBJ2-5; the D call may be TRBD1 or TRBD2 (5 bases each). The CDR3 is 17 residues long. V was pared by 0 bases and J by 5 bases, with 20 bases between. In germline, CDR1 is SGHRS, CDR2 YFSETQ. The DNA for the CDR3 is TGCGCCAGCAGCTTGGCTCTAATGTCTGGGGGTGAGGAGACCCAGTACTTC. It codes for CASSLALMSGGEETQYF.

V gene TRBV11-2 combines with J gene TRBJ2-7, with D perhaps assigned TRBD1 or TRBD2 (5 bases each). There are 16 residues in the CDR3. The V end lost 4 bases, the J end lost 2 bases, and 18 bases lay between the germline ends. Per germline, CDR1 SGHAT and CDR2 FQNNGV. The CDR3 DNA reads TGTGCCAGCAGCTCACATTCCGGGACCACAACCTACGAGCAGTACTTC. Translation gives CASSSHSGTTTYEQYF.

The table lists this clonotype with many counts. V and J are TRBV12-3 or TRBV12-4 and TRBJ1-2, with no clear D. V lost 5 bases and J 5 bases, leaving 9 bases between the germline ends. The CDR3 consists of 12 residues. CDR3 nucleotide sequence: TGTGCCAGCAGTCCCAACAAGTATGGCTACACCTTC. Its protein is CASSPNKYGYTF.

This clonotype was seen at least ten times. J is TRBJ1-2 and V is TRBV20-1; maybe TRBD1 (5 bases). Germline CDR1 DFQATT, CDR2 SNEGSKA (reference sequence). V lost 0 bases to trimming and J lost 6 bases, with 11 bases between them. The CDR3 runs 13 residues. The CDR3 protein is CSARDGRVNGYTF. In DNA form, the CDR3 reads TGCAGTGCTAGAGATGGCAGGGTTAATGGCTACACCTTC.

This clonotype was counted only a few times. The chain combines TRBV5-1 with TRBJ1-1, with D maybe TRBD1 (6 bases). Trimming stripped 5 bases from V and 3 bases from J, with 14 bases between. Germline V gives CDR1 SGHRS, CDR2 YFSETQ. CDR3 size: 14 residues. The CDR3 bases are TGCGCCAGCAGAGAGGGGGTGGCAGACACTGAAGCTTTCTTT. This translates into CASREGVADTEAFF.

The rearrangement joins TRBV25-1 to TRBJ2-7; 16 bases match TRBD2. This CDR3 region has 21 residues. Trimming at V came to 2 bases and at J to 4 bases, leaving 17 bases not matched to a gene. The germline V gene encodes CDR1 MGHDK and CDR2 SYGVNS. The CDR3 nucleotides read TGTGCCAGCAGTGAACCACCCCAGCCCGGGACTAGCGGGAGGGCCGCTTACGAGCAGTACTTC. As protein: CASSEPPQPGTSGRAAYEQYF.

The chain has TRBV13 and TRBJ1-3; D remains ambiguous. Germline V lookup: CDR1 PRHDT, CDR2 FYEKMQ (reference sequence). V shed 3 bases and J shed 2 bases, with 11 bases lying between them. This CDR3 has 15 amino acids. DNA of the CDR3: TGTGCCAGCAGCTTCGGGTCAGGCGCTGGAAACACCATATATTTT. Encoded protein: CASSFGSGAGNTIYF.

The table lists this clonotype with many counts. The V call is TRBV6-1, the J call TRBJ2-7, with 9 positions matching TRBD1. J lost 3 bases, V lost 6 bases, and 6 bases had no gene match. The CDR3 contains 14 residues. Germline V gene lookup returns CDR1 MNHNS and CDR2 SASEGT. The CDR3 loop is CASRWTGALYEQYF. Here the CDR3 DNA reads TGTGCCAGCAGATGGACAGGGGCCCTCTACGAGCAGTACTTC.

The chain couples TRBV7-2 to TRBJ2-4; 8 nucleotides agree with TRBD2. This CDR3 is built from 17 residues. V lost 5 bases and J lost 3; bases outside the gene matches: 12. The germline CDR1 and CDR2 sequences are SGHTA and FQGNSA. The CDR3 loop is CASSLQAGLVHKNIQYF. As DNA, the CDR3 is TGTGCCAGCAGCCTACAGGCGGGACTAGTCCACAAAAACATTCAGTACTTC. Full variable domain (rest looked up from reference TRBV7-2 and TRBJ2-4): GAGVSQSPSNKVTEKGKDVELRCDPISGHTALYWYRQSLGQGLEFLIYFQGNSAPDKSGLPSDRFSAERTGGSVSTLTIQRTQQEDSAVYLCASSLQAGLVHKNIQYFGAGTRLSVL.

The table lists this clonotype with many counts. The chain employs TRBV7-2 and TRBJ2-5; 8 bases fit TRBD1. CDR1 and CDR2 from the germline V gene are SGHTA and FQGNSA. The CDR3 runs to 13 residues. The junction had 7 bases not matched to a gene; V was cut back by 6 bases and J by 7 bases. Here the CDR3 reads CASSTGTGWTQYF. The CDR3 bases are TGTGCCAGCAGTACCGGGACAGGATGGACCCAGTACTTC.

This clonotype occurred many times. This sequence joins TRBV13 and TRBJ2-2; D is unclear. V was shortened by 0 bases and J by 5 bases, with 13 bases between the two germline ends. There are 16 residues in the CDR3. CDR1 and CDR2 from the germline V gene are PRHDT and FYEKMQ (reference sequence). The CDR3 bases are TGTGCCAGCAGCTTAGGAGGAAGGAGCCCGACCGGGGAGCTGTTTTTT. It codes for CASSLGGRSPTGELFF.

As DNA, the CDR3 is TGTGCCAGCAGTACGACAGGATTGCCGGGTGGCTACACCTTC. As protein: CASSTTGLPGGYTF. The chain couples TRBV6-1 to TRBJ1-2; weak D call: TRBD1 (6 bases). CDR3 size: 14 residues. Germline CDR1 is MNHNS and CDR2 is SASEGT. Between the trimmed V and J ends, which lost 5 bases and 7 bases, there was a span of 17 bases.

This clonotype was detected ten times or more. The V and J genes are TRBV12-3 or TRBV12-4 and TRBJ2-7; the D gene is possibly TRBD2 (6 bases). This CDR3 has 16 residues. The V gene lost 2 bases and the J gene lost 0 bases, with 14 bases spanning the gap. CDR3 region: CASSLSSHGSSYEQYF. The CDR3 nucleotides read TGTGCCAGCAGTTTAAGTTCTCACGGGAGCTCCTACGAGCAGTACTTC.

This clonotype was seen more than once but under ten times. The chain is built from TRBV5-6 and TRBJ2-7; D not resolved. V was trimmed by 2 bases and J by 4 bases, leaving 16 bases between them. This CDR3 spans 15 amino acids. CDR1 SGHDT and CDR2 YYEEEE come from the germline V gene. The CDR3 region is CASSFGISGSYEQYF. In nucleotides, the CDR3 is TGTGCCAGCAGCTTTGGGATCTCAGGTAGTTACGAGCAGTACTTC.

This clonotype was seen at least ten times. The CDR3 DNA reads as TGCGCCAGCAGCCAAGGCAGGGGCTACTCCTACGAGCAGTACTTC. The encoded protein is CASSQGRGYSYEQYF. The chain carries TRBV4-3 and TRBJ2-7; maybe TRBD1 (6 bases). The germline V and J ends were trimmed by 1 base and 0 bases, with 10 bases remaining between them. The CDR3 length is 15 residues. Germline CDR1 and CDR2: LGHNA and YSLEER.

This clonotype was counted at least ten times. The chain combines TRBV4-1 with TRBJ2-7; D call uncertain. With 1 base removed from V and 3 bases from J, the gap between germline ends came to 4 bases. This CDR3 spans 12 amino acids. CDR1 and CDR2 (germline): MGHRA, YSYEKL. CDR3 sequence: CASSQVGYEQYF. The DNA of the CDR3 is TGCGCCAGCAGCCAAGTGGGCTACGAGCAGTACTTC.

The genes are TRBV18 and TRBJ2-2, with a tentative D call TRBD1 (5 bases). Germline V lookup: CDR1 KGHSH, CDR2 LQKENI. V lost 0 bases to trimming and J lost 6 bases, with 11 bases between them. The CDR3 contains 15 residues. CDR3 DNA: TGTGCCAGCTCACCACCGGCAGGGATAGCCGGGGAGCTGTTTTTT. It translates to CASSPPAGIAGELFF.

The chain has TRBV5-1 and TRBJ2-2, with D possibly called TRBD1 or TRBD2 (5 bases each). Germline V gives CDR1 SGHRS, CDR2 YFSETQ. V shed 2 bases and J shed 4 bases, with 12 bases lying between them. CDR3 length: 15 residues. CDR3 in DNA: TGCGCCAGCAGCTTCGCCGGGACGCTCACCGGGGAGCTGTTTTTT. Translation: CASSFAGTLTGELFF.

This clonotype showed up many times. The chain uses TRBV6-1 and TRBJ2-2, with D uncertain. The CDR3 extends over 14 amino acids. Germline V gives CDR1 MNHNS, CDR2 SASEGT. Trimming took 6 bases from V and 4 from J, leaving 12 bases between them. CDR3 amino acids: CASRVVLFTGELFF. As DNA, the CDR3 is TGTGCCAGCAGGGTAGTCCTATTCACCGGGGAGCTGTTTTTT.

This clonotype was picked up a small number of times. The chain links TRBV12-3 or TRBV12-4 to TRBJ2-7; D may be TRBD1 (5 bases). This CDR3 is 16 amino acids long. V was clipped by 5 bases and J by 0 bases, with 17 bases between them. The chain's CDR3 is CASSPTQTGASYEQYF. CDR3 in DNA: TGTGCCAGCAGTCCGACTCAAACAGGTGCCTCCTACGAGCAGTACTTC.

This clonotype was observed many times. The gene calls are TRBV2 and TRBJ2-5; 15 nucleotides agree with TRBD2. Per the germline V gene, CDR1 is SNHLY and CDR2 is FYNNEI. Trimming took 6 bases from V and 6 from J; bases not matched to a gene: 5. The CDR3 is made up of 15 amino acids. The DNA of the CDR3 is TGTGCCAGCAGACCAGGACTAGCGGGAGGGCAGACCCAGTACTTC. Its protein is CASRPGLAGGQTQYF.

This clonotype was detected only a few times. The chain carries TRBV19 and TRBJ2-7, with 11 bases that match TRBD2. The CDR3 runs 17 residues. Germline loops: CDR1 LNHDA, CDR2 SQIVND (reference sequence). Losses at the gene ends were 4 bases for V and 0 bases for J; bases not matched to a gene: 8. CDR3 loop: CASSTLTSGVSSYEQYF. The DNA of the CDR3 is TGTGCCAGTAGTACCCTGACTAGCGGGGTGAGCTCCTACGAGCAGTACTTC.